Given below is one T cell receptor (beta chain) in context. The antigen is unknown. With 4 bases clipped from V and 6 bases from J, the junction kept 9 bases outside the gene matches. CDR3 length: 14 residues. This sample was taken from a study of cytomegalovirus exposure and HLA in healthy donors. The overall study: Tens of millions of unique TCR sequences came from HLA-typed donors in an early release. Study conclusions and caveats: Some TCR beta chains (about 180 of them) were listed as cytomegalovirus-associated.

The study ran its PCR with 60 Vbeta and 13 Jbeta primers. The repertoire was sequenced with immunoSEQ multiplex PCR; TCRdb's copy has only in-frame clones and lacks some. The table lists 150,000 to 250,000 clones, roughly 78% of them singletons. The TCR originated in a girl under 18 in good health and CMV-seropositive. The chain couples TRBV23-1 to TRBJ2-7, with 7 bases that match TRBD1. TRBV23-1 is treated as an ORF (open reading frame) with a function not yet certain. Sequenced input: PBMCs. CDR3 coding DNA: TGCGCCAGCAGTCCCCCGGGACAGTGTAGCGAGCAGTACTTC. It translates to CASSPPGQCSEQYF.